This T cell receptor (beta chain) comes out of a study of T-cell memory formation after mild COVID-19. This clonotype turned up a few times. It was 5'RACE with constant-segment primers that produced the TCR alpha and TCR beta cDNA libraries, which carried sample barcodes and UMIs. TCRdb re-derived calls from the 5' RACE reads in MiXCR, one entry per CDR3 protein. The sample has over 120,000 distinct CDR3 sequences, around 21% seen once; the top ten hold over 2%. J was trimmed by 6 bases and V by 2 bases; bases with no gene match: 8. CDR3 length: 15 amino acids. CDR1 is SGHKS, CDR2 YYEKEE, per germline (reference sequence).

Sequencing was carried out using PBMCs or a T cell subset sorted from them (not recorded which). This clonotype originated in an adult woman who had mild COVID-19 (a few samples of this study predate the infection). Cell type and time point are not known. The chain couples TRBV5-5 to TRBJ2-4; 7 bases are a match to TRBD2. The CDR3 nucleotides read TGTGCCAGCAGCTTTGCCCCGGGAGGAAGAAACATTCAGTACTTC. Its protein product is CASSFAPGGRNIQYF.